These 23 T cell receptor beta chains were sequenced from one sample in a study of cytomegalovirus exposure and HLA in healthy donors. The PCR ran on 60 Vbeta and 13 Jbeta primers. Method: immunoSEQ multiplex PCR; TCRdb's copy keeps in-frame clones and lacks some. Of around 140,000 clones listed, approximately 84% are singletons. The specimen sequenced was PBMCs. All receptors come from a woman in her late teens or twenties in good health and CMV-seronegative.

This rearrangement joins TRBV25-1 to TRBJ2-1; D is unresolved. The CDR3 has 12 amino acids. Between the trimmed V and J ends, which lost 1 base and 6 bases, there was a span of 4 bases. Per the germline V gene, CDR1 is MGHDK and CDR2 is SYGVNS. The CDR3 coding sequence is TGTGCCAGCAGTGAATTCCGCAATGAGCAGTTCTTC. It specifies CASSEFRNEQFF.

This chain connects TRBV4-1 to TRBJ2-1, with TRBD2 matching 12 bases. This CDR3 is built from 16 residues. CDR1 MGHRA and CDR2 YSYEKL come from the germline V gene. J gave up 10 bases and V 1 base, and 8 bases lay outside the gene matches. Here the CDR3 reads CASSQGGLAGGWEQFF. DNA for the CDR3: TGCGCCAGCAGCCAAGGGGGGCTAGCGGGAGGGTGGGAGCAGTTCTTC.

This clone has just a few counts. The rearrangement joins TRBV7-9 to TRBJ2-1, with 9 bases aligning to TRBD2. With 5 bases clipped from V and 7 bases from J, the junction kept 12 bases outside the gene matches. The length of the CDR3 is 16 residues. CDR1 SEHNR and CDR2 FQNEAQ come from the germline V gene (reference sequence). This CDR3 is CASSHASGLALNEQFF. Here the CDR3 DNA reads TGTGCCAGCAGCCATGCGTCGGGACTAGCTTTGAATGAGCAGTTCTTC. Combining the CDR3 with reference TRBV7-9 and TRBJ2-1 gives the whole variable domain DTGVSQNPRHKITKRGQNVTFRCDPISEHNRLYWYRQTLGQGPEFLTYFQNEAQLEKSRLLSDRFSAERPKGSFSTLEIQRTEQGDSAMYLCASSHASGLALNEQFFGPGTRLTVL.

The chain recombines TRBV6-5 with TRBJ1-1, with a weak D call TRBD1 (6 bases). This CDR3 is 12 amino acids long. Germline values: CDR1 MNHEY, CDR2 SVGAGI. V gave up 8 bases and J gave up 4 bases, with 11 bases separating them. This chain's CDR3 is CASYRVSTEAFF. CDR3 nucleotide sequence: TGTGCCAGCTACAGGGTTAGCACTGAAGCTTTCTTT.

J is TRBJ2-7 and V is TRBV4-2; D not resolved. The CDR3 has 12 amino acids. Germline CDR1 LGHNA, CDR2 YNFKEQ. With 0 bases removed from V and 10 bases from J, the gap between germline ends came to 10 bases. The CDR3 reads CASSQDLQFQYF. CDR3 nucleotide sequence: TGTGCCAGCAGCCAAGATCTCCAGTTCCAGTACTTC.

This chain connects TRBV4-2 to TRBJ1-1; D uncertain. The CDR3 contains 12 residues. Looked up from germline, CDR1 is LGHNA and CDR2 is YNFKEQ. Trimming left V 1 base short and J 7 bases short, with 7 bases between. The chain's CDR3 is CASSQGGDEAFF. CDR3 DNA: TGTGCCAGCAGCCAAGGCGGAGATGAAGCTTTCTTT.

Here the CDR3 DNA reads TGTGCCAGCAGCCAAGATACACTAGCGGGAGACAATGAGCAGTTCTTC. As protein: CASSQDTLAGDNEQFF. The J gene is TRBJ2-1, the V gene TRBV14; 11 bases line up with TRBD2. The CDR3 length is 16 residues. The V and J ends lost 0 bases and 5 bases, in that order; junction bases with no gene match: 3. Germline assignment: CDR1 SGHDN and CDR2 FVKESK.

This clone was observed a single time. The rearrangement links TRBV5-1 to TRBJ1-1; D not resolved. Trimming pared 2 bases from V and 1 base from J, leaving 9 bases between. The CDR3 sequence is 14 residues long. Germline V CDR1 and CDR2: SGHRS, YFSETQ. CDR3 loop: CASSLFSGNTEAFF. The CDR3 coding sequence is TGCGCCAGCAGCTTATTCTCCGGGAACACTGAAGCTTTCTTT.

This sequence joins TRBV5-6 and TRBJ2-3, with 7 bases that match TRBD2. Trimming cost V 4 bases and J 7 bases; bases outside gene matches: 12. The CDR3 length is 15 residues. The germline CDR1 and CDR2 sequences are SGHDT and YYEEEE. The CDR3 nucleotides read TGTGCCAGCAGCCCCTTGCAGCGGGAAGGGAATACGCAGTATTTT. Its translation: CASSPLQREGNTQYF. Full variable domain (rest looked up from reference TRBV5-6 and TRBJ2-3): DAGVTQSPTHLIKTRGQQVTLRCSPKSGHDTVSWYQQALGQGPQFIFQYYEEEERQRGNFPDRFSGHQFPNYSSELNVNALLLGDSALYLCASSPLQREGNTQYFGPGTRLTVL.

This rearrangement joins TRBV6-5 to TRBJ2-7; D is possibly TRBD1 (6 bases). In germline, CDR1 is MNHEY, CDR2 SVGAGI. Deletions cut 5 bases from V and 5 bases from J, with 13 bases between. This CDR3 contains 13 residues. The CDR3 nucleotides read TGTGCCAGCAGTCGGGACACGATAAACGAGCAGTACTTC. Its protein is CASSRDTINEQYF.

The chain couples TRBV19 to TRBJ1-5; a weak D match, TRBD1 (6 bases). V lost 6 bases to trimming and J lost 4 bases, with 7 bases between them. The CDR3 length is 12 residues. Germline values: CDR1 LNHDA, CDR2 SQIVND (reference sequence). Here the CDR3 DNA reads TGTGCCAGTAGGGACAGAAATCAGCCCCAGCATTTT. This encodes CASRDRNQPQHF.

The chain carries TRBV6-5 and TRBJ2-1; the match to TRBD2 covers 9 bases. The germline CDR1 and CDR2 sequences are MNHEY and SVGAGI. Trimming removed 5 bases from V and 4 bases from J; junction bases left unmatched: 6. CDR3 length: 15 residues. The CDR3 nucleotides are TGTGCCAGCAGTCTAAGACTAGCGGAATACAATGAGCAGTTCTTC. Its protein product is CASSLRLAEYNEQFF.

The rearrangement uses TRBV19 and TRBJ1-3; the D is unclear. From germline, CDR1 is LNHDA and CDR2 SQIVND (reference sequence). This CDR3 has 13 residues. Deletions cut 5 bases from V and 0 bases from J, with 5 bases between. The CDR3 DNA sequence: TGTGCCAGTAGTGGACTCTCTGGAAACACCATATATTTT. This codes for CASSGLSGNTIYF.

This clone has just one count. The CDR3 DNA sequence: TGTGCCACCAGCAGACTAGCGGGAGTGGTTGAGCAGTTCTTC. Its translation is CATSRLAGVVEQFF. This sequence joins TRBV15 and TRBJ2-1; 10 nucleotides match TRBD2. Germline CDR1 and CDR2: LNHNV and YYDKDF (reference sequence). With 2 bases clipped from V and 9 bases from J, the junction kept 4 bases outside the gene matches. This CDR3 has 14 residues.

V is TRBV18 and J is TRBJ2-3, with 7 bases that match TRBD2. The CDR3 contains 16 residues. Per germline, CDR1 KGHSH and CDR2 LQKENI. The ends lost 8 bases at V and 2 bases at J; junction bases unmatched: 13. As DNA, the CDR3 is TGTGCCAGCCCCGGGAAGGCGGGAGAGCCCACAGATACGCAGTATTTT. Its protein is CASPGKAGEPTDTQYF.

The chain carries TRBV18 and TRBJ2-7, with TRBD1 identical over 8 bases. Germline CDR1 KGHSH, CDR2 LQKENI. V lost 6 bases and J lost 7; bases outside the gene matches: 11. The CDR3 extends over 14 amino acids. In nucleotides, the CDR3 is TGTGCCAGCTCGTGGACAGGGAAAAGGGAAGAGCAGTACTTC. Translating it yields CASSWTGKREEQYF.

J is TRBJ1-4 and V is TRBV6-1; 7 nucleotides align to TRBD1. The germline CDR1 and CDR2 sequences are MNHNS and SASEGT. This CDR3 comprises 14 residues. V shed 3 bases and J 4 bases; nucleotides not matched to a gene: 2. The CDR3 sequence: CASSEGDSNEKLFF. CDR3 bases: TGTGCCAGCAGTGAGGGGGACAGTAATGAAAAACTGTTTTTT.

The gene calls are TRBV7-2 and TRBJ1-4; D perhaps matches TRBD1 (5 bases). CDR3 length: 12 residues. V was pared by 8 bases and J by 8 bases, with 12 bases between. CDR1 is SGHTA, CDR2 FQGNSA, per germline. The CDR3 here is CASPPGGEKLFF. In nucleotides, the CDR3 is TGTGCCAGCCCCCCCGGGGGGGAAAAACTGTTTTTT.

This chain connects TRBV2 to TRBJ2-3, with a possible D match to TRBD1 (6 bases). Germline values: CDR1 SNHLY, CDR2 FYNNEI. Trimming pared 3 bases from V and 0 bases from J, leaving 13 bases between. CDR3 size: 16 residues. CDR3 in amino acids: CASSDFRGLSTDTQYF. The CDR3 DNA reads TGTGCCAGCAGTGATTTCAGGGGCCTGAGCACAGATACGCAGTATTTT.

The chain joins TRBV4-1 to TRBJ2-4, with TRBD1 matching over 8 bases. This CDR3 is 15 amino acids long. CDR1 is MGHRA and CDR2 is YSYEKL in the germline V gene. J gave up 6 bases and V 0 bases, and 4 bases lay outside the gene matches. The CDR3 DNA follows: TGCGCCAGCAGCCAAGATCAGGGGGCAGTAAACATTCAGTACTTC. Protein: CASSQDQGAVNIQYF.

A single count supports this clone. CDR3 in DNA: TGCGCCAGCAGCCAAGATCCTGGTAGCCGCGAGCAGTACTTC. Protein product: CASSQDPGSREQYF. The chain is built from TRBV4-1 and TRBJ2-7; no definite D call. Per the germline V gene, CDR1 is MGHRA and CDR2 is YSYEKL. The CDR3 spans 14 residues. Trimming cost V 0 bases and J 6 bases, with 12 bases left between them.

This CDR3 reads CASSQDGLLASDYETQYF. Here the CDR3 DNA reads TGTGCCAGCAGCCAAGATGGATTACTAGCTTCCGATTATGAGACCCAGTACTTC. J is TRBJ2-5 and V is TRBV4-2; D possibly corresponds to TRBD2 (6 bases). CDR3 size: 18 residues. V lost 0 bases and J lost 5, with 22 bases in between. The V gene's germline CDR1 is LGHNA and CDR2 YNFKEQ.

The chain employs TRBV11-2 and TRBJ1-1, with 7 bases lining up with TRBD1. CDR1 is SGHAT and CDR2 is FQNNGV in the germline V gene. Trimming cost V 4 bases and J 3 bases; bases outside gene matches: 14. The CDR3 runs 17 residues. DNA of the CDR3: TGTGCCAGCAGCTCACGAACAGGGGAAAGGAGGGACACTGAAGCTTTCTTT. It is translated as CASSSRTGERRDTEAFF.